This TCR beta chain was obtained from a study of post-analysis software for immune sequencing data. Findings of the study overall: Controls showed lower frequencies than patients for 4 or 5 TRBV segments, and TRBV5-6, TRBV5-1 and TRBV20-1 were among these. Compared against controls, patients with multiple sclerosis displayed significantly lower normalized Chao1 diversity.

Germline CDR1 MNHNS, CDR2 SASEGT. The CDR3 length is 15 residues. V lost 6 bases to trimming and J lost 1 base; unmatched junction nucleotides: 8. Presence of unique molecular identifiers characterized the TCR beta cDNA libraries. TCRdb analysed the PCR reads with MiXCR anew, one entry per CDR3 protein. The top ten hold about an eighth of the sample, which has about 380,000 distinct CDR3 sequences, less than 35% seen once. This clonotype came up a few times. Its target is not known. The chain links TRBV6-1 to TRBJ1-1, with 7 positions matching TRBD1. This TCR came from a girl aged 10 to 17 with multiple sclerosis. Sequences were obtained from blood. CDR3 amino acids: CASRAFDRENTEAFF. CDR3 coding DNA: TGTGCCAGCAGAGCCTTTGACAGGGAGAACACTGAAGCTTTCTTT.